The clone carrying this T cell receptor beta chain came up once. The repertoire was sequenced with immunoSEQ multiplex PCR; TCRdb's copy has only in-frame clones and lacks some. In the table there are around 190,000 clones, around nine tenths of which are singletons. The data were taken from a study of control samples from healthy donors and cancer patients. This CDR3 spans 15 amino acids. The ends were cut back, 6 bases at V and 6 bases at J, with 18 bases in the middle. Germline lookup yields CDR1 MDHEN and CDR2 SYDVKM. This TCR derives from a young man in good health. Sequenced input: blood. The rearrangement uses TRBV28 and TRBJ2-1; D may be TRBD2 (6 bases). Here the CDR3 reads CASRAGTPPGNEQFF. The CDR3 coding sequence is TGTGCCAGCAGGGCCGGGACTCCCCCGGGCAATGAGCAGTTCTTC.